The entry that follows covers one T cell receptor (beta chain) sequence. Generated by immunoSEQ multiplex PCR, the TCRdb table keeps only in-frame clones and is missing some. This repertoire shows some 59,000 clones, 90% found once; its top ten account for around 6.8%. This record belongs to a study of T cell changes during pregnancy in multiple sclerosis. Sequencing was performed on peripheral blood, taken in the third trimester of pregnancy. The clonotype was recovered from a female donor in good health, enrolled as a control in a pregnancy study.

The CDR3 loop is CATSRGGITGELFF. DNA of the CDR3: TGTGCCACCAGCAGAGGGGGCATCACCGGGGAGCTGTTTTTT. The rearrangement links TRBV15 to TRBJ2-2, with a weak D call TRBD1 (5 bases). Trimming took off 1 base at V and 4 bases at J, with 7 bases between the two ends. The V gene's germline CDR1 is LNHNV and CDR2 YYDKDF (reference sequence). The CDR3 has 14 residues.